What follows are 21 T cell receptor beta chains derived from one specimen sequenced in a study of beta chain features in type 1 diabetes. The sequenced template was cDNA made from the entire isolated RNA. Repertoires were generated with immunoSEQ multiplex PCR, while TCRdb's copy carries only in-frame clones and drops some. Found here are approximately 250,000 clones, approximately 10% of them singletons; the top ten hold about 0.018%. The antigens of these receptors remain unknown. Study-level results: Shorter TCRB CDR3s, moderately but significantly so, marked every one of the four CD4+ subsets in Type 1 diabetes patients.

Source material: naive CD4+ T cells from blood. Receptors were obtained from a man aged 25 to 40 with type 1 diabetes.

This clone was counted only a few times. The V call is TRBV28, the J call TRBJ2-3, with D possibly being TRBD2 (6 bases). V gave up 6 bases and J gave up 2 bases, with 12 bases separating them. Germline CDR1 MDHEN, CDR2 SYDVKM. CDR3 length: 14 amino acids. The CDR3 is CASRVAGTTDTQYF. The CDR3 DNA reads TGTGCCAGCAGAGTGGCGGGGACCACAGATACGCAGTATTTT.

In this sample, this clone turned up a few times. The rearrangement joins TRBV5-6 to TRBJ2-1, with 8 bases matching TRBD1. V shed 0 bases, J shed 7 bases, and the junction held 6 bases outside the gene matches. The CDR3 consists of 15 residues. Germline V CDR1 and CDR2: SGHDT, YYEEEE. CDR3 nucleotides: TGTGCCAGCAGCTTGGTGGACAGGGTGGGGAATGAGCAGTTCTTC. Amino acid sequence: CASSLVDRVGNEQFF.

This clone came up a few times. The V gene is TRBV29-1, the J gene TRBJ1-5; D unclear. V lost 4 bases and J lost 4, with 11 bases in between. CDR1 and CDR2 from the germline V gene are SQVTM and ANQGSEA. The CDR3 sequence is 13 residues long. The CDR3 bases are TGCAGCGTTGCCAGGTCATTTAATCAGCCCCAGCATTTT. This gives the protein CSVARSFNQPQHF. Looking up the rest from reference TRBV29-1 and TRBJ1-5 gives the full variable domain: SAVISQKPSRDICQRGTSLTIQCQVDSQVTMMFWYRQQPGQSLTLIATANQGSEATYESGFVIDKFPISRPNLTFSTLTVSNMSPEDSSIYLCSVARSFNQPQHFGDGTRLSIL.

For this clone: Its ends do not fully match the called genes, so a read error is possible. J is TRBJ2-5 and V is TRBV6-5; maybe TRBD1 (6 bases). Germline CDR1 is MNHEY and CDR2 is SVGAGI. This CDR3 contains 14 residues. The CDR3 bases are TGTGCCAGCAGTCACTCCAGGGGTTTTGAGACCCAGTACTTC. Its protein is CASSHSRGFETQYF.

The V call is TRBV7-9, the J call TRBJ2-1; the match to TRBD2 covers 11 bases. V dropped 3 bases and J dropped 6; count of bases not matched to a gene: 1. This CDR3 is built from 14 residues. Germline lookup yields CDR1 SEHNR and CDR2 FQNEAQ (reference sequence). CDR3 sequence reads: CASSFLAGGNEQFF. The CDR3 bases are TGTGCCAGCAGCTTTCTAGCGGGGGGCAATGAGCAGTTCTTC.

This clone was detected only once. V usage is TRBV27 and J usage is TRBJ2-7, with 8 bases fitting TRBD1. CDR3 length equals 14 residues. CDR1 is MNHEY and CDR2 is SMNVEV in the germline V gene (reference sequence). The trim removed 3 bases at V and 5 bases at J, leaving 6 bases unmatched. CDR3 nucleotide sequence: TGTGCCAGCAGTTTGAGGACAGGGCGCGACGAGCAGTACTTC. This encodes CASSLRTGRDEQYF.

This clone was counted a few times. The rearrangement joins TRBV4-3 to TRBJ1-1, with 7 positions matching TRBD1. J gave up 4 bases and V 1 base, and 6 bases lay outside the gene matches. The CDR3 is 15 residues long. CDR1 and CDR2 from the germline V gene are LGHNA and YSLEER. The CDR3 spells CASSQALQGSTEAFF. The CDR3 nucleotides are TGCGCCAGCAGCCAAGCGCTACAGGGGAGCACTGAAGCTTTCTTT.

In its sample, this clone was seen a few times. This chain joins TRBV2 and TRBJ1-4; the match to TRBD1 covers 7 bases. The length of the CDR3 is 14 residues. The germline gives CDR1 SNHLY, CDR2 FYNNEI. The V and J ends lost 2 bases and 8 bases, in that order; junction bases with no gene match: 5. CDR3 amino acids: CASSEIRQGEKLFF. The CDR3 DNA follows: TGTGCCAGCAGTGAAATCCGACAGGGAGAAAAACTGTTTTTT.

The chain links TRBV27 to TRBJ1-5; 7 bases align to TRBD1. The CDR3 is 16 residues long. CDR1 and CDR2 from the germline V gene are MNHEY and SMNVEV (reference sequence). With 0 bases clipped from V and 0 bases from J, the junction kept 2 bases outside the gene matches. DNA for the CDR3: TGTGCCAGCAGTTTATCGGGACAGAATAGCAATCAGCCCCAGCATTTT. It is translated as CASSLSGQNSNQPQHF.

This clone has just a few counts. The gene calls are TRBV4-2 and TRBJ1-1, with D tentatively TRBD1 (5 bases). The CDR3 is 15 amino acids. CDR1 is LGHNA and CDR2 is YNFKEQ in the germline V gene. V was clipped by 5 bases and J by 3 bases, with 16 bases between them. This CDR3 is CASSVIQGGDTEAFF. CDR3 nucleotides: TGTGCCAGCAGCGTAATTCAGGGAGGGGACACTGAAGCTTTCTTT.

The chain links TRBV15 to TRBJ2-5; 9 bases map to TRBD2. Per the germline V gene, CDR1 is LNHNV and CDR2 is YYDKDF (reference sequence). This CDR3 is built from 15 residues. J was trimmed by 5 bases and V by 3 bases; bases with no gene match: 7. The CDR3 nucleotides read TGTGCCACCAGCAGCCTCATACTAGCGGGCGAGACCCAGTACTTC. It specifies CATSSLILAGETQYF.

This clone was counted between two and nine times. The genes are TRBV5-1 and TRBJ2-5; weak D call: TRBD2 (5 bases). Germline-derived CDR1 and CDR2 are SGHRS and YFSETQ. V gave up 0 bases and J gave up 7 bases, with 22 bases separating them. The CDR3 runs to 17 residues. The CDR3 reads CASSLVRGSGEEVTQYF. The DNA of the CDR3 is TGCGCCAGCAGCTTGGTCCGGGGAAGCGGTGAGGAAGTGACCCAGTACTTC.

In this sample, this clone turned up a few times. The chain is built from TRBV6-5 and TRBJ1-2; 7 bases match TRBD1. The CDR3 is made up of 15 amino acids. CDR1 and CDR2 from the germline V gene are MNHEY and SVGAGI. V lost 6 bases to trimming and J lost 2 bases; unmatched junction nucleotides: 9. CDR3 nucleotides: TGTGCCAGCAGCGACCTAGGGGGCCTAAACTATGGCTACACCTTC. Its protein product is CASSDLGGLNYGYTF.

This clone came up a few times. The genes are TRBV5-6 and TRBJ1-6; 8 nucleotides align to TRBD1. The germline V gene has CDR1 SGHDT and CDR2 YYEEEE. This CDR3 comprises 16 residues. Unmatched junction bases numbered 14, after V lost 5 bases and J lost 10 bases. CDR3 sequence reads: CASSPLTDRANSPLHF. The CDR3, as DNA: TGTGCCAGCAGTCCGCTTACGGACAGGGCAAACTCACCCCTCCACTTT.

This clone has a handful of counts. The DNA of the CDR3 is TGTGCCAGCAGCTTAAGGTTAGCGGGGGGCCTCTCCTACGAGCAGTACTTC. Translating gives CASSLRLAGGLSYEQYF. The chain joins TRBV13 to TRBJ2-7; 10 bases line up with TRBD2. The CDR3 runs to 17 residues. J gave up 0 bases and V 2 bases, and 7 bases lay outside the gene matches. Germline values: CDR1 PRHDT, CDR2 FYEKMQ (reference sequence). Full variable domain (missing parts from reference TRBV13 and TRBJ2-7): AAGVIQSPRHLIKEKRETATLKCYPIPRHDTVYWYQQGPGQDPQFLISFYEKMQSDKGSIPDRFSAQQFSDYHSELNMSSLELGDSALYFCASSLRLAGGLSYEQYFGPGTRLTVT.

The chain is built from TRBV9 and TRBJ2-7; D gene unclear. Per germline, CDR1 SGDLS and CDR2 YYNGEE. Trimming pared 4 bases from V and 5 bases from J, leaving 16 bases between. The CDR3 covers 14 residues. As DNA, the CDR3 is TGTGCCAGCAGCCCTCGACTCCGGTGGGACGAGCAGTACTTC. Residues: CASSPRLRWDEQYF.

This clone was seen only a few times. The V and J genes are TRBV5-4 and TRBJ1-4; TRBD1 matches 9 bases. With 3 bases clipped from V and 6 bases from J, the junction kept 3 bases outside the gene matches. CDR1 SGHNT and CDR2 YYREEE come from the germline V gene (reference sequence). This CDR3 comprises 14 residues. CDR3 in amino acids: CASSSTGGDEKLFF. The CDR3 DNA sequence: TGTGCCAGCAGCTCGACAGGGGGTGATGAAAAACTGTTTTTT.

The CDR3 loop reads CASSVGMESEQYF. CDR3 in DNA: TGTGCCAGCAGCGTCGGGATGGAGAGCGAGCAGTACTTC. The genes are TRBV9 and TRBJ2-7, with a weak D call TRBD2 (5 bases). From germline, CDR1 is SGDLS and CDR2 YYNGEE. V gave up 2 bases and J gave up 6 bases, with 12 bases separating them. This CDR3 is built from 13 residues.

This clone has more than one count but fewer than ten. J is TRBJ2-7 and V is TRBV27, with TRBD2 as a possible D gene (6 bases). The CDR3 spans 15 residues. V lost 0 bases and J lost 3, with 12 bases in between. The germline CDR1 and CDR2 sequences are MNHEY and SMNVEV (reference sequence). The CDR3 loop reads CASSLSRGRVYEQYF. In DNA form, the CDR3 reads TGTGCCAGCAGTTTATCGCGGGGCAGGGTCTACGAGCAGTACTTC.

In its sample, this clone was seen a few times. This chain connects TRBV6-1 to TRBJ1-2; 7 bases are a match to TRBD1. The CDR3 contains 14 residues. Trimming at V came to 1 base and at J to 4 bases, leaving 3 bases not matched to a gene. CDR1 and CDR2 from the germline V gene are MNHNS and SASEGT. CDR3: CASSEGYRGYGYTF. The CDR3 DNA sequence: TGTGCCAGCAGTGAAGGGTACAGGGGCTATGGCTACACCTTC.

This clone was found once. Here the CDR3 DNA reads TGTGCCAGCAGTTACTCAGGGACAGGGGGTCAGCCCCAGCATTTT. This codes for CASSYSGTGGQPQHF. V gene TRBV6-5 combines with J gene TRBJ1-5; 11 bases align to TRBD1. Germline V gives CDR1 MNHEY, CDR2 SVGAGI. This CDR3 has 15 residues. V shed 0 bases, J shed 6 bases, and the junction held 1 base outside the gene matches.